This T cell receptor (beta chain) was found in a study of response to subunit inactivated influenza vaccine. This clonotype occurred a few times. The target antigen is unknown. TCRdb re-analysed the RT-PCR reads in MiXCR, keeping a single row per CDR3 protein. The sample holds hundreds of thousands of distinct CDR3 sequences, approximately 12% seen once. Findings of the study overall: Few new T cells, the authors suggested, are recruited by each seasonal influenza vaccination.

Trimming cost V 1 base and J 3 bases; bases outside gene matches: 15. CDR3 size: 19 residues. Looked up from germline, CDR1 is LGHDT and CDR2 is YNNKEL (reference sequence). The V gene is TRBV3-1, the J gene TRBJ2-3, with TRBD2 matching 8 bases. This clonotype was sampled from a man between 50 and 59 years old who received an inactivated influenza vaccine. Source: PBMCs from blood, taken on the day of vaccination. The CDR3 region is CASSQARGGGGFSTDTQYF. CDR3 DNA sequence: TGTGCCAGCAGCCAAGCCCGGGGGGGGGGTGGTTTTTCTACAGATACGCAGTATTTT.